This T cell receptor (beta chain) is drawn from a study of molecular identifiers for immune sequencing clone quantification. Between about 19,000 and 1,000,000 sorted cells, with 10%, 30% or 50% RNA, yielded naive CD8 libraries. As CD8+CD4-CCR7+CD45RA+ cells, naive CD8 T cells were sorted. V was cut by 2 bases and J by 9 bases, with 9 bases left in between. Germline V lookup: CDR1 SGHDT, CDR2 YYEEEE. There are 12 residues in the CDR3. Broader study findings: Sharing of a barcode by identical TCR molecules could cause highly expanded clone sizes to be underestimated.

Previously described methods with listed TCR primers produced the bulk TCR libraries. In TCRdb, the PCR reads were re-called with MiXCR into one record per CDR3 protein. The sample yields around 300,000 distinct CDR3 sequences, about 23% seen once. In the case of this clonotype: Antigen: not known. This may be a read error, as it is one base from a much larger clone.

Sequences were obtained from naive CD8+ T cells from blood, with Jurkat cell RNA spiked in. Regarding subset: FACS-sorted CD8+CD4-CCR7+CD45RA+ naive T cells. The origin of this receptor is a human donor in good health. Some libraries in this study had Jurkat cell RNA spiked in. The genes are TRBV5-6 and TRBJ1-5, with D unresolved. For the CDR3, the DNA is TGTGCCAGCAGCTTCTCTGGACGGCCCCAGCATTTT. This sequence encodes CASSFSGRPQHF.